The rows below give T cell receptor beta chains drawn from one sample of a study of Ad26.COV2.S vaccination and SARS-CoV-2 variants. The data were produced by immunoSEQ multiplex PCR, yet TCRdb's version contains in-frame clones alone and is incomplete. The sample holds about 320,000 clones, approximately 87% seen once. Source: peripheral blood, taken in a trial of Ad26.COV2.S vaccine versus placebo. The source of these receptors is a person between 18 and 59 years old who received the Ad26.COV2.S COVID-19 vaccine or a placebo. The CDR3 runs from the conserved cysteine through the conserved F or W. Fields, in order: J gene, clone size, V gene, D gene, CDR3 protein, CDR3 DNA. D genes are given only for firm matches. The listing skips clone size in some rows; elsewhere it reads once, few, many or a size class.

J gene: TRBJ1-4
clone size: -
V gene: TRBV7-9
D gene: -
CDR3 protein: CASSQGQIHRKGEKLFF
CDR3 DNA: TGTGCCAGCAGCCAAGGACAGATTCATCGAAAAGGTGAAAAACTGTTTTTT

J gene: TRBJ1-5
clone size: -
V gene: TRBV4-3
D gene: -
CDR3 protein: CASSQDHGPGAGPQHF
CDR3 DNA: TGCGCCAGCAGCCAAGATCATGGGCCCGGCGCCGGGCCCCAGCATTTT

J gene: TRBJ2-6
clone size: -
V gene: TRBV19
D gene: TRBD1
CDR3 protein: CASMSGTEFFSGANVLTF
CDR3 DNA: TGTGCCAGTATGTCCGGGACAGAGTTCTTCTCTGGGGCCAACGTCCTGACTTTC

J gene: TRBJ1-1
clone size: -
V gene: TRBV3-1/TRBV3-2
D gene: -
CDR3 protein: CASSPRGRQAFF
CDR3 DNA: TGTGCCAGCAGCCCCCGAGGACGCCAAGCTTTCTTT

J gene: TRBJ1-5
clone size: -
V gene: TRBV4-1
D gene: -
CDR3 protein: CASSPWVSNQPQHF
CDR3 DNA: TGCGCCAGCAGCCCCTGGGTGTCCAATCAGCCCCAGCATTTT

J gene: TRBJ1-2
clone size: once
V gene: TRBV27
D gene: -
CDR3 protein: CASRGGGFGYTF
CDR3 DNA: TGTGCCAGCAGAGGGGGGGGCTTTGGCTACACCTTC

J gene: TRBJ2-1
clone size: -
V gene: TRBV7-2
D gene: -
CDR3 protein: CASSLLSSYNEQFF
CDR3 DNA: TGTGCCAGCAGCTTGCTTAGCTCCTACAATGAGCAGTTCTTC

J gene: TRBJ1-2
clone size: -
V gene: TRBV3-1/TRBV3-2
D gene: -
CDR3 protein: CASSQAPTYGYTF
CDR3 DNA: TGTGCCAGCAGCCAAGCCCCCACCTATGGCTACACCTTC

J gene: TRBJ2-6
clone size: -
V gene: TRBV11-2
D gene: TRBD1
CDR3 protein: CASSSGTGGFSGANVLTF
CDR3 DNA: TGTGCCAGCAGCTCGGGGACAGGGGGTTTCTCTGGGGCCAACGTCCTGACTTTC

J gene: TRBJ2-2
clone size: -
V gene: TRBV11-2
D gene: TRBD1
CDR3 protein: CASSLGQAGTGELFF
CDR3 DNA: TGTGCCAGCAGCCTAGGACAGGCGGGCACCGGGGAGCTGTTTTTT

J gene: TRBJ1-1
clone size: -
V gene: TRBV6-2/TRBV6-3
D gene: TRBD1
CDR3 protein: CASSTPIGTEKLGTEAFF
CDR3 DNA: TGTGCCAGCAGTACGCCTATTGGGACAGAAAAACTAGGCACTGAAGCTTTCTTT

J gene: TRBJ1-5
clone size: -
V gene: TRBV19
D gene: -
CDR3 protein: CASTPWSGVGQPQHF
CDR3 DNA: TGTGCCAGTACCCCGTGGTCAGGGGTAGGGCAGCCCCAGCATTTT

J gene: TRBJ1-2
clone size: -
V gene: TRBV7-2
D gene: -
CDR3 protein: CASSLGDRALPGFTF
CDR3 DNA: TGTGCCAGCAGCTTAGGTGATAGAGCATTACCGGGCTTCACCTTC

J gene: TRBJ1-2
clone size: -
V gene: TRBV4-3
D gene: -
CDR3 protein: CASSQAGQSYTF
CDR3 DNA: TGCGCCAGCAGCCAAGCCGGACAGAGCTACACCTTC

J gene: TRBJ2-1
clone size: once
V gene: TRBV27
D gene: -
CDR3 protein: CASSPRQYNTYNEQFF
CDR3 DNA: TGTGCCAGCAGTCCCCGACAGTATAATACCTACAATGAGCAGTTCTTC

J gene: TRBJ1-1
clone size: -
V gene: TRBV6-2/TRBV6-3
D gene: -
CDR3 protein: CASSYALGLHTEAFF
CDR3 DNA: TGTGCCAGCAGTTACGCCCTGGGGTTGCACACTGAAGCTTTCTTT

J gene: TRBJ1-6
clone size: -
V gene: TRBV19
D gene: -
CDR3 protein: CASSIQVGSYNSPLHF
CDR3 DNA: TGTGCCAGTAGTATACAAGTCGGGTCCTATAATTCACCCCTCCACTTT

J gene: TRBJ2-5
clone size: -
V gene: TRBV6-1
D gene: -
CDR3 protein: CASSEKWGHSEGGTQYF
CDR3 DNA: TGTGCCAGCAGTGAAAAATGGGGACATTCCGAGGGGGGGACCCAGTACTTC

J gene: TRBJ2-1
clone size: -
V gene: TRBV7-2
D gene: TRBD2
CDR3 protein: CASSQLSGSSYNEQFF
CDR3 DNA: TGTGCCAGCAGTCAACTTAGCGGGAGCTCCTACAATGAGCAGTTCTTC

J gene: TRBJ1-1
clone size: -
V gene: TRBV5-1
D gene: TRBD1
CDR3 protein: CASSPTGGRQGTEAFF
CDR3 DNA: TGCGCCAGCAGCCCCACAGGGGGCCGACAAGGGACTGAAGCTTTCTTT

J gene: TRBJ1-4
clone size: -
V gene: TRBV18
D gene: -
CDR3 protein: CASSPGVGEKLFF
CDR3 DNA: TGTGCCAGCTCACCAGGGGTTGGTGAAAAACTGTTTTTT

J gene: TRBJ1-2
clone size: -
V gene: TRBV18
D gene: -
CDR3 protein: CASSLRDIANYGYTF
CDR3 DNA: TGTGCCAGCTCACTACGGGACATAGCTAACTATGGCTACACCTTC

J gene: TRBJ1-1
clone size: -
V gene: TRBV19
D gene: TRBD1
CDR3 protein: CASSIGTDGTEAFF
CDR3 DNA: TGTGCCAGTAGTATCGGGACAGATGGTACTGAAGCTTTCTTT

J gene: TRBJ2-3
clone size: -
V gene: TRBV6-5
D gene: TRBD2
CDR3 protein: CASSSQLAGNTDTQYF
CDR3 DNA: TGTGCCAGCAGTTCACAACTAGCGGGAAACACAGATACGCAGTATTTT

J gene: TRBJ2-1
clone size: -
V gene: TRBV5-1
D gene: TRBD1
CDR3 protein: CASSSGQGDEQFF
CDR3 DNA: TGCGCCAGCAGCTCCGGACAGGGCGATGAGCAGTTCTTC

J gene: TRBJ1-5
clone size: -
V gene: TRBV2
D gene: TRBD1
CDR3 protein: CASSGTGLDQPQHF
CDR3 DNA: TGTGCCAGCAGCGGGACAGGGTTGGATCAGCCCCAGCATTTT

J gene: TRBJ1-3
clone size: -
V gene: TRBV5-1
D gene: TRBD1
CDR3 protein: CASSLAPTGTGNTIYF
CDR3 DNA: TGCGCCAGCAGCCTCGCCCCGACAGGGACTGGAAACACCATATATTTT

J gene: TRBJ1-4
clone size: -
V gene: TRBV7-2
D gene: -
CDR3 protein: CASSWGLGEKLFF
CDR3 DNA: TGTGCCAGCAGCTGGGGACTCGGTGAAAAACTGTTTTTT